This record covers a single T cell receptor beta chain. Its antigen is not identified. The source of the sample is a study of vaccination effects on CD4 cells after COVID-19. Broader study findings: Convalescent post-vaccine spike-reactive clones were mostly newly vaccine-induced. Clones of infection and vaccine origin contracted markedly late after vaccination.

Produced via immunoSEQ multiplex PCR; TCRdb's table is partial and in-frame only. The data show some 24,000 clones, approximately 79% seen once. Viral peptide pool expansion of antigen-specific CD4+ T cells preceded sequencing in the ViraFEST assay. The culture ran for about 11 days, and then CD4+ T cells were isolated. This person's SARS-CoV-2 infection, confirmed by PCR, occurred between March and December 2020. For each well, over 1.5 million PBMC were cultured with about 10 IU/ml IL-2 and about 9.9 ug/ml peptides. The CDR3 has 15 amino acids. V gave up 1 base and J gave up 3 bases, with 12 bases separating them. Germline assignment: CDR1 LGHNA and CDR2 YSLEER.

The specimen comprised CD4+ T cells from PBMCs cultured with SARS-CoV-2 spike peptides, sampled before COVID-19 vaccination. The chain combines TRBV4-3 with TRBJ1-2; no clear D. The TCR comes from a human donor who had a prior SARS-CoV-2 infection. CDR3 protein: CASSQGYQPDYGYTF. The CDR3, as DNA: TGCGCCAGCAGCCAAGGTTACCAACCTGACTATGGCTACACCTTC.